This T cell receptor (beta chain) was documented in a study of T-cell memory formation after mild COVID-19. Using its own MiXCR run on the 5' RACE reads, TCRdb lists one record per CDR3 protein. The sample has hundreds of thousands of distinct CDR3 sequences; about a sixth are singletons. CDR1 and CDR2 from the germline V gene are MNHEY and SVGAGI. V lost 5 bases and J lost 7; bases outside the gene matches: 7. The CDR3 length is 14 residues. Sequencing was performed on PBMCs or a T cell subset sorted from them (not recorded which). The TCR originated in a man younger than 35 who had mild COVID-19 (a few samples of this study predate the infection). Cell type and time point are not known. The rearrangement joins TRBV6-5 to TRBJ2-1; 8 bases align to TRBD2. CDR3 loop: CASSATSVLNEQFF. DNA for the CDR3: TGTGCCAGCAGTGCGACTAGCGTCCTGAATGAGCAGTTCTTC.